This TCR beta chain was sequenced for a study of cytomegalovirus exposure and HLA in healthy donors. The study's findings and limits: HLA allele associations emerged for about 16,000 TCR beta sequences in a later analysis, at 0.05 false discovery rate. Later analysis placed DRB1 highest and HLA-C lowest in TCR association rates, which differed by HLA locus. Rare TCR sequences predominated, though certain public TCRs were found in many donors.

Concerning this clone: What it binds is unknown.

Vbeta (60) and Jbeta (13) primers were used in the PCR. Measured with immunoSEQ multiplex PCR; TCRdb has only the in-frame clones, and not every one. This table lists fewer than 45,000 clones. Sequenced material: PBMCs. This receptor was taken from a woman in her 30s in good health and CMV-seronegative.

As DNA, the CDR3 is TGTGCCTGGATCCTTTTGCGGCAGTACTTC. It specifies CAWILLRQYF. The V call is TRBV30, the J call TRBJ2-7; D remains unclear. The V end lost 4 bases, the J end lost 9 bases, and 10 bases lay between the germline ends. CDR3 length: 10 residues. Germline V gene sequence: CDR1 GTSNPN, CDR2 SVGIG (reference sequence).